Each of the 23 T cell receptor beta chains below was sequenced from the same sample in a study of CD8 T cells in Susac syndrome. RNA was extracted with the RNeasy kit, and a quantity of 0.5 to 1 ug was reverse transcribed using random hexamers. TCRdb processed the immunoSEQ multiplex PCR reads anew with MiXCR; each CDR3 protein has one entry. In the table there are about 190,000 distinct CDR3 sequences, around 95% of which are singletons. Sequencing was performed on CD4+ T cells from PBMCs. The receptors originated from a human donor with Susac syndrome.

The chain has TRBV29-1 and TRBJ2-1; D is ambiguous. This CDR3 is built from 13 residues. CDR1 and CDR2 (germline): SQVTM, ANQGSEA. V lost 4 bases to trimming and J lost 3 bases, with 10 bases between them. The CDR3 nucleotides are TGCAGCGTTGGGCCTCTAAGCTACAATGAGCAGTTCTTC. Its translation is CSVGPLSYNEQFF.

The rearrangement uses TRBV30 and TRBJ2-7; D uncertain. The CDR3 is made up of 11 amino acids. CDR1 and CDR2 (germline): GTSNPN, SVGIG (reference sequence). V was cut by 5 bases and J by 2 bases, with 7 bases left in between. In nucleotides, the CDR3 is TGTGCCTGGGCGGTAACCTACGAGCAGTACTTC. This sequence encodes CAWAVTYEQYF. The full variable domain, with the rest looked up from reference TRBV30 and TRBJ2-7, is SQTIHQWPATLVQPVGSPLSLECTVEGTSNPNLYWYRQAAGRGLQLLFYSVGIGQISSEVPQNLSASRPQDRQFILSSKKLLLSDSGFYLCAWAVTYEQYFGPGTRLTVT.

The chain employs TRBV3-1 and TRBJ1-5; 7 bases align to TRBD1. The germline V gene encodes CDR1 LGHDT and CDR2 YNNKEL (reference sequence). V was pared by 1 base and J by 5 bases, with 2 bases of the junction left unmatched. This CDR3 is 14 amino acids long. The CDR3 here is CASSQGDSDQPQHF. DNA of the CDR3: TGTGCCAGCAGCCAAGGGGACAGCGATCAGCCCCAGCATTTT.

This clonotype was found once. V and J are TRBV4-1 and TRBJ2-7; D might be TRBD2 (6 bases). Germline CDR1 MGHRA, CDR2 YSYEKL. The V gene lost 4 bases and the J gene lost 3 bases, with 19 bases spanning the gap. This CDR3 has 16 residues. CDR3 loop: CASSLQLLAADYEQYF. The CDR3 coding sequence is TGCGCCAGCAGCCTCCAGCTACTAGCTGCCGACTACGAGCAGTACTTC.

This clonotype is a singleton in its sample. The chain combines TRBV19 with TRBJ2-6; D is perhaps TRBD2 (5 bases). Germline loops: CDR1 LNHDA, CDR2 SQIVND (reference sequence). The CDR3 extends over 16 amino acids. V lost 10 bases and J lost 0, with 16 bases in between. The CDR3 coding sequence is TGTGCCACCACCGCGGGTATCTTCTCTGGGGCCAACGTCCTGACTTTC. Translating it yields CATTAGIFSGANVLTF. The full variable domain, completed using reference TRBV19 and TRBJ2-6, is DGGITQSPKYLFRKEGQNVTLSCEQNLNHDAMYWYRQDPGQGLRLIYYSQIVNDFQKGDIAEGYSVSREKKESFPLTVTSAQKNPTAFYLCATTAGIFSGANVLTFGAGSRLTVL.

The gene calls are TRBV30 and TRBJ2-5; a possible D gene is TRBD2 (5 bases). V dropped 5 bases and J dropped 1 base, with 20 bases sitting between them. The CDR3 is 16 residues long. Germline V CDR1 and CDR2: GTSNPN, SVGIG (reference sequence). In DNA form, the CDR3 reads TGTGCCTGGGGGAGCCCCGGGCAGCTATTCCAAGAGACCCAGTACTTC. Amino acids: CAWGSPGQLFQETQYF.

J is TRBJ2-7 and V is TRBV20-1, with 8 positions matching TRBD2. There are 14 residues in the CDR3. J gave up 2 bases and V 3 bases, and 6 bases lay outside the gene matches. Looked up from germline, CDR1 is DFQATT and CDR2 is SNEGSKA (reference sequence). The CDR3 DNA is TGCAGTGCTAGCGGGGGGGTGGGGACCTACGAGCAGTACTTC. Translated, it gives CSASGGVGTYEQYF.

The J gene is TRBJ1-1, the V gene TRBV20-1; TRBD1 aligns across 7 bases. This CDR3 spans 12 amino acids. The germline CDR1 and CDR2 sequences are DFQATT and SNEGSKA (reference sequence). V gave up 6 bases and J gave up 7 bases; unmatched junction bases: 8. The CDR3 DNA reads as TGCAGTGCACGACAGGGAACGAGTGAAGCTTTCTTT. Translation gives CSARQGTSEAFF.

This clonotype was recorded only once. The chain links TRBV18 to TRBJ2-7; TRBD2 matches at 11 bases. The germline V gene has CDR1 KGHSH and CDR2 LQKENI. The CDR3 sequence is 15 residues long. Losses at the gene ends were 6 bases for V and 3 bases for J; bases not matched to a gene: 7. This CDR3 is CASSSTSGASYEQYF. The CDR3 bases are TGTGCCAGCTCCTCGACTAGCGGGGCAAGCTACGAGCAGTACTTC.

The chain couples TRBV10-3 to TRBJ2-1; 9 positions agree with TRBD2. The CDR3 covers 15 residues. V lost 5 bases, J lost 8 bases, and 10 bases stayed unmatched. Germline-derived CDR1 and CDR2 are ENHRY and SYGVKD. The CDR3 spells CAISTQRGVGDEQFF. The CDR3 DNA reads as TGTGCCATCAGTACCCAGCGGGGGGTAGGCGATGAGCAGTTCTTC.

This chain links TRBV11-2 with TRBJ2-3; D is ambiguous. The CDR3 is made up of 19 amino acids. Per the germline V gene, CDR1 is SGHAT and CDR2 is FQNNGV. The ends were cut back, 8 bases at V and 6 bases at J, with 33 bases in the middle. The CDR3 DNA reads TGTGCCAGCCTAAGTATTAGACATATCGGACCCCAAAAGGAGGATACGCAGTATTTT. Translating it yields CASLSIRHIGPQKEDTQYF.

The gene calls are TRBV6-5 and TRBJ2-3; D possibly matches TRBD1 or TRBD2 (6 bases each). The CDR3 loop spans 15 amino acids. The V gene's germline CDR1 is MNHEY and CDR2 SVGAGI. V was trimmed by 4 bases and J by 0 bases, leaving 11 bases between them. CDR3 nucleotides: TGTGCCAGCAGTTGGCGGGGACAAAGCACAGATACGCAGTATTTT. Translation gives CASSWRGQSTDTQYF.

The chain uses TRBV7-2 and TRBJ1-1, with 7 bases fitting TRBD1. Germline lookup yields CDR1 SGHTA and CDR2 FQGNSA. The CDR3 contains 14 residues. Germline trimming cut 8 bases from V and 0 bases from J; bases unmatched to any gene: 6. The CDR3: CASQGDRLNTEAFF. The CDR3 nucleotides read TGTGCCAGCCAAGGGGACAGATTGAACACTGAAGCTTTCTTT. The full variable domain, its missing parts supplied by reference TRBV7-2 and TRBJ1-1, is GAGVSQSPSNKVTEKGKDVELRCDPISGHTALYWYRQSLGQGLEFLIYFQGNSAPDKSGLPSDRFSAERTGGSVSTLTIQRTQQEDSAVYLCASQGDRLNTEAFFGQGTRLTVV.

The chain joins TRBV11-3 to TRBJ2-5, with 14 bases identical to TRBD2. From germline, CDR1 is SGHNT and CDR2 YENEEA. V shed 2 bases and J 4 bases; nucleotides not matched to a gene: 3. This CDR3 region has 16 residues. CDR3 coding DNA: TGTGCCAGCAGCTTACGGACTAGCGGGGGGAGAGAGACCCAGTACTTC. This translates into CASSLRTSGGRETQYF. Combining the CDR3 with reference TRBV11-3 and TRBJ2-5 gives the whole variable domain EAGVVQSPRYKIIEKKQPVAFWCNPISGHNTLYWYLQNLGQGPELLIRYENEEAVDDSQLPKDRFSAERLKGVDSTLKIQPAELGDSAVYLCASSLRTSGGRETQYFGPGTRLLVL.

This chain links TRBV7-2 with TRBJ1-1; D gene unclear. The CDR3 has 15 residues. V lost 5 bases and J lost 3, with 16 bases in between. Germline loops: CDR1 SGHTA, CDR2 FQGNSA. The DNA for the CDR3 is TGTGCCAGCAGCCCTAGGGTCAGGTACCACACTGAAGCTTTCTTT. It translates to CASSPRVRYHTEAFF.

The J gene is TRBJ2-2, the V gene TRBV7-3, with no clear D. The germline V and J ends were trimmed by 4 bases and 5 bases, with 17 bases remaining between them. The germline V gene encodes CDR1 SGHTA and CDR2 FQGTGA. There are 16 residues in the CDR3. CDR3 DNA: TGTGCCAGCAGCTCCTCGAGAACCAAGCAGACCGGGGAGCTGTTTTTT. Encoded protein: CASSSSRTKQTGELFF.

The chain recombines TRBV5-6 with TRBJ1-2, with TRBD1 identical over 7 bases. J gave up 1 base and V 7 bases, and 7 bases lay outside the gene matches. Germline values: CDR1 SGHDT, CDR2 YYEEEE. The CDR3 loop spans 14 amino acids. The CDR3 region is CASLRTGDNYGYTF. The CDR3 nucleotides read TGTGCCAGCCTAAGGACAGGCGATAACTATGGCTACACCTTC.

This chain links TRBV6-6 with TRBJ1-3, with D perhaps TRBD1 (6 bases). The length of the CDR3 is 14 residues. Germline-derived CDR1 and CDR2 are MNHNY and SVGAGI (reference sequence). Trimming pared 2 bases from V and 4 bases from J, leaving 9 bases between. The CDR3 coding sequence is TGTGCCAGCAGTTACAGGGACACGGGAAACACCATATATTTT. Protein product: CASSYRDTGNTIYF.

The V gene is TRBV29-1, the J gene TRBJ1-1; D is possibly TRBD1 (6 bases). The CDR3 contains 14 residues. Between the trimmed V and J ends, which lost 3 bases and 4 bases, there was a span of 15 bases. Germline assignment: CDR1 SQVTM and CDR2 ANQGSEA. The CDR3 DNA follows: TGCAGCGTTGAGATCTCACAGGGAGGCACTGAAGCTTTCTTT. Encoded protein: CSVEISQGGTEAFF.

The chain recombines TRBV9 with TRBJ2-1; no reliable D call. The CDR3 runs to 13 residues. Germline CDR1 and CDR2: SGDLS and YYNGEE. V lost 0 bases to trimming and J lost 9 bases, with 10 bases between them. Here the CDR3 reads CASSVGGPGEQFF. The CDR3 region has the DNA TGTGCCAGCAGCGTAGGGGGTCCCGGTGAGCAGTTCTTC.

The chain is built from TRBV12-3 or TRBV12-4 and TRBJ2-7, with D possibly matching TRBD2 (7 bases). The CDR3 length is 15 residues. V was trimmed by 0 bases and J by 4 bases, leaving 13 bases between them. CDR3 amino acids: CASSLAGGLGYEQYF. Written as DNA, the CDR3 is TGTGCCAGCAGTTTAGCCGGGGGGCTCGGTTACGAGCAGTACTTC.

J is TRBJ2-6 and V is TRBV27, with D unclear. Trimming removed 6 bases from V and 0 bases from J, with 9 bases in between. This CDR3 has 15 amino acids. The germline V gene has CDR1 MNHEY and CDR2 SMNVEV (reference sequence). CDR3 sequence: CASSPLNSGANVLTF. CDR3 DNA sequence: TGTGCCAGCAGCCCCCTGAACTCTGGGGCCAACGTCCTGACTTTC.

This clonotype was seen just once. The chain combines TRBV2 with TRBJ2-7; 9 bases map to TRBD2. This CDR3 has 13 residues. Per the germline V gene, CDR1 is SNHLY and CDR2 is FYNNEI. Germline trimming cut 3 bases from V and 6 bases from J; bases unmatched to any gene: 3. CDR3 nucleotide sequence: TGTGCCAGCAGTGAGTCGCGGGGGGGCGAGCAGTACTTC. It codes for CASSESRGGEQYF.